One sample yielded the 5 T cell receptor beta chains listed below, sequenced in a study of beta chain features in type 1 diabetes. Expressed TCRB transcripts got sequenced, as all isolated RNA was reverse transcribed. Assay used: immunoSEQ multiplex PCR; TCRdb lists only in-frame clones, some missing. The data contain about 110,000 clones, 40% of them singletons. The sample taken for sequencing was stem cell memory CD4+ T cells from blood. Receptors originate from a woman aged 18-29 years in good health.

The CDR3 DNA follows: TGTGCTAGTGGTTTGGGAATAAACTTTAGCGGTAAGGGATACGAGCAGTACTTC. This translates into CASGLGINFSGKGYEQYF. This sequence joins TRBV12-5 and TRBJ2-7, with D perhaps matching TRBD2 (6 bases). The CDR3 runs to 18 residues. Germline CDR1 LGHNT, CDR2 FRNRAP. V shed 1 base and J shed 4 bases, with 23 bases lying between them.

The chain combines TRBV6-1 with TRBJ2-7, with a possible D match to TRBD2 (6 bases). The CDR3 sequence is 13 residues long. V dropped 7 bases and J dropped 2 bases, with 12 bases sitting between them. From germline, CDR1 is MNHNS and CDR2 SASEGT. This chain's CDR3 is CASTYRGTYEQYF. CDR3 nucleotide sequence: TGTGCCAGCACCTACCGGGGGACCTACGAGCAGTACTTC.

J is TRBJ2-7 and V is TRBV6-4, with a possible D match to TRBD2 (5 bases). Germline V gene lookup returns CDR1 MRHNA and CDR2 SNTAGT. Trimming stripped 4 bases from V and 5 bases from J, with 12 bases between. The CDR3 contains 13 residues. CDR3 sequence (DNA): TGTGCCAGCAGTGTTGAGAGCGGTCACGAGCAGTACTTC. Encoded protein: CASSVESGHEQYF.

V and J are TRBV18 and TRBJ2-7; 8 bases align to TRBD2. With V trimmed by 3 bases and J by 0 bases, 7 bases remained unmatched. CDR3 length: 16 amino acids. From germline, CDR1 is KGHSH and CDR2 LQKENI. CDR3 in amino acids: CASSPLSGSSSYEQYF. CDR3 bases: TGTGCCAGCTCACCGCTCAGCGGGAGCAGCTCCTACGAGCAGTACTTC.

The V call is TRBV23-1, the J call TRBJ2-7, with TRBD1 identical over 7 bases. TRBV23-1 is an open reading frame whose function is uncertain. The CDR3 loop spans 16 amino acids. Germline trimming cut 2 bases from V and 0 bases from J; bases unmatched to any gene: 7. The CDR3 DNA sequence: TGCGCCAGCAGTCAAGTTGAAACAGGGGCCTCCTACGAGCAGTACTTC. Residues: CASSQVETGASYEQYF.